One and the same sample provided the 20 T cell receptor beta chains below, sequenced in a study of blood T cells in healthy people across ages. A J-beta primer mix and a sample-barcoded 5' primer were used in a second PCR of about 7 to 11 cycles. Each CDR3 protein gets one entry after TCRdb re-called the 5' RACE reads with MiXCR. The profile covers roughly 1.9 million distinct CDR3 sequences, with 35% to 50% appearing a single time and 20% to 25% taken by the ten largest. The sample comprised blood. Receptors were obtained from a human donor in good health.

This clonotype was detected only a few times. The chain has TRBV9 and TRBJ2-5; TRBD1 aligns across 8 bases. TRBJ2-7 explains the end of the DNA better; the J call may be wrong. Germline V gene data show CDR1 as SGDLS and CDR2 as YYNGEE. The CDR3 has 16 amino acids. The CDR3 sequence: CASSVGAGTGGYEQYF. Here the CDR3 DNA reads TGTGCCAGCAGCGTAGGGGCCGGGACAGGAGGCTACGAGCAGTACTTC.

V gene TRBV6-5 combines with J gene TRBJ2-1; D gene ambiguous. V was trimmed by 4 bases and J by 3 bases, leaving 16 bases between them. The CDR3 loop spans 16 amino acids. Germline values: CDR1 MNHEY, CDR2 SVGAGI. The CDR3 coding sequence is TGTGCCAGCAGTTTGGCTAGGCCTACCTTCTACAATGAGCAGTTCTTC. Encoded protein: CASSLARPTFYNEQFF.

The chain carries TRBV20-1 and TRBJ2-1; TRBD2 matches at 10 bases. This CDR3 has 13 residues. Germline trimming cut 5 bases from V and 8 bases from J; bases unmatched to any gene: 6. CDR1 and CDR2 from the germline V gene are DFQATT and SNEGSKA (reference sequence). This CDR3 reads CSAPLAGVDEQFF. The CDR3 coding sequence is TGCAGTGCTCCCCTAGCGGGGGTGGATGAGCAGTTCTTC.

Points on this clonotype: Given a much more abundant clone one base away, this may be a read error. V gene TRBV20-1 combines with J gene TRBJ2-7, with 11 nucleotides matching TRBD2. V trimming: 8 bases; J trimming: 2 bases; junction bases outside the gene matches: 5. CDR1 is DFQATT and CDR2 is SNEGSKA in the germline V gene (reference sequence). The CDR3 loop spans 13 amino acids. CDR3 region: CSKSTSGTYEQYF. CDR3 coding DNA: TGCAGTAAATCGACTAGCGGGACCTACGAGCAGTACTTC.

V usage is TRBV6-2 or TRBV6-3 and J usage is TRBJ2-1; TRBD1 is a possible D gene (5 bases). Germline-derived CDR1 and CDR2 are MNHEY and SVGEGT. This CDR3 has 17 residues. The V end was cut by 6 bases, the J end by 5 bases, with 23 bases between. The CDR3 protein is CASRLPPQRRGHNEQFF. The CDR3 nucleotides are TGTGCCAGCAGGCTTCCTCCTCAGAGAAGGGGCCACAATGAGCAGTTCTTC.

The chain employs TRBV12-3 or TRBV12-4 and TRBJ2-1; D call uncertain. This CDR3 is 13 amino acids long. Deletions cut 6 bases from V and 6 bases from J, with 12 bases between. The CDR3 protein is CASSLGSSNEQFF. In nucleotides, the CDR3 is TGTGCCAGCAGCCTGGGTAGTTCCAATGAGCAGTTCTTC.

This clonotype has just one count. The chain joins TRBV29-1 to TRBJ2-5; D is unresolved. The CDR3 totals 13 residues. Germline V gene lookup returns CDR1 SQVTM and CDR2 ANQGSEA. Trimming cost V 7 bases and J 4 bases, with 16 bases left between them. The CDR3 sequence is CSACPDVTETQYF. CDR3 coding DNA: TGCAGCGCCTGCCCGGACGTAACAGAGACCCAGTACTTC. The entire variable domain, with the rest obtained from reference TRBV29-1 and TRBJ2-5, is as follows: SAVISQKPSRDICQRGTSLTIQCQVDSQVTMMFWYRQQPGQSLTLIATANQGSEATYESGFVIDKFPISRPNLTFSTLTVSNMSPEDSSIYLCSACPDVTETQYFGPGTRLLVL.

Of note for this clonotype: This may come from a read error, since a much larger clone is one base off. The chain recombines TRBV7-2 with TRBJ1-1, with D uncertain. V was shortened by 2 bases and J by 8 bases, with 15 bases between the two germline ends. This CDR3 is built from 14 residues. Germline CDR1 is SGHTA and CDR2 is FQGNSA. For the CDR3, the DNA is TGTGCCAGCAGCTTATGGCGGAGTGGCGCGGAAGCTTTCTTT. It specifies CASSLWRSGAEAFF.

The sample holds many counts of this clonotype. The genes are TRBV29-1 and TRBJ2-3; TRBD1 matches at 9 bases. The CDR3 is 15 residues long. After removal of 6 bases from V and 4 bases from J, the junction contained 11 bases not matched to a gene. Germline V lookup: CDR1 SQVTM, CDR2 ANQGSEA. This CDR3 reads CSVPAGQGLADTQYF. CDR3 nucleotides: TGCAGCGTCCCGGCGGGACAGGGTCTCGCAGATACGCAGTATTTT.

V and J are TRBV5-6 and TRBJ2-1, with 7 bases identical to TRBD1. The CDR3 runs 16 residues. CDR1 is SGHDT, CDR2 YYEEEE, per germline. The J segment lost 2 bases and the V segment lost 4 bases, leaving 9 bases of the junction unmatched. The CDR3 loop reads CASSPAGQGAYNEQFF. CDR3 in DNA: TGTGCCAGCAGCCCGGCGGGTCAGGGGGCCTACAATGAGCAGTTCTTC.

The rearrangement uses TRBV6-2 or TRBV6-3 and TRBJ1-1, with TRBD1 matching over 7 bases. CDR3 length: 17 amino acids. Germline loops: CDR1 MNHEY, CDR2 SVGEGT. After removal of 2 bases from V and 3 bases from J, the junction contained 12 bases not matched to a gene. The CDR3 nucleotides read TGTGCCAGCAGTTACAAGACAGGGCAGGGGATGGACACTGAAGCTTTCTTT. Translating it yields CASSYKTGQGMDTEAFF.

The chain recombines TRBV20-1 with TRBJ2-5; 9 bases are shared with TRBD2. Per the germline V gene, CDR1 is DFQATT and CDR2 is SNEGSKA (reference sequence). This CDR3 is 15 amino acids long. V was clipped by 6 bases and J by 2 bases; unmatched bases: 10. The chain's CDR3 is CSAPSGTSFQETQYF. The CDR3 nucleotides are TGCAGTGCCCCCTCCGGGACTAGCTTTCAAGAGACCCAGTACTTC.

This clonotype was seen more than once but under ten times. The J gene is TRBJ2-1, the V gene TRBV5-6; 7 nucleotides agree with TRBD2. With 4 bases clipped from V and 4 bases from J, the junction kept 11 bases outside the gene matches. The germline V gene has CDR1 SGHDT and CDR2 YYEEEE. This CDR3 comprises 16 residues. CDR3 nucleotides: TGTGCCAGCAGCATTTCCGGGGGGATGGAGTACAATGAGCAGTTCTTC. Translating gives CASSISGGMEYNEQFF.

This clonotype has at least ten counts. The chain has TRBV29-1 and TRBJ1-2; D gene ambiguous. Germline values: CDR1 SQVTM, CDR2 ANQGSEA. Trimming removed 7 bases at V and 5 bases at J, with 11 bases between. The length of the CDR3 is 11 residues. The CDR3 loop is CSASGDYGYTF. Here the CDR3 DNA reads TGCAGCGCCAGTGGGGATTATGGCTACACCTTC.

The sample holds a few counts of this clonotype. The chain uses TRBV4-3 and TRBJ2-3; D gene ambiguous. The CDR3 is made up of 14 amino acids. Germline-derived CDR1 and CDR2 are LGHNA and YSLEER. V shed 1 base and J shed 1 base, with 6 bases lying between them. In DNA, the CDR3 is TGCGCCAGCAGCCAAGTGCTCCGCACAGATACGCAGTATTTT. Translation: CASSQVLRTDTQYF.

This clonotype was seen more than once but under ten times. The chain couples TRBV29-1 to TRBJ2-7, with D unresolved. The CDR3 is 12 amino acids. Germline values: CDR1 SQVTM, CDR2 ANQGSEA. Between the trimmed V and J ends, which lost 6 bases and 0 bases, there was a span of 9 bases. CDR3 sequence: CSVKPASYEQYF. The CDR3 nucleotides read TGCAGCGTCAAACCTGCCTCCTACGAGCAGTACTTC.

The J gene is TRBJ2-1, the V gene TRBV7-2; D unclear. This CDR3 is built from 14 residues. Looked up from germline, CDR1 is SGHTA and CDR2 is FQGNSA. Trimming removed 1 base at V and 9 bases at J, with 13 bases between. The CDR3 DNA reads TGTGCCAGCAGCTTAGACATGTCTTGGAGTGAGCAGTTCTTC. Protein: CASSLDMSWSEQFF.

This clonotype was seen only a few times. This chain connects TRBV11-2 to TRBJ1-2, with D maybe TRBD1 (5 bases). CDR1 is SGHAT, CDR2 FQNNGV, per germline. CDR3 length: 11 residues. Trimming shortened V by 5 bases and J by 13 bases, and 14 bases separated the two germline ends. CDR3 sequence: CASSPVAGPTF. DNA of the CDR3: TGTGCCAGCAGCCCAGTAGCGGGGCCCACCTTC.

The chain employs TRBV28 and TRBJ2-5, with 12 bases identical to TRBD2. The CDR3 totals 15 residues. Germline V gives CDR1 MDHEN, CDR2 SYDVKM. V lost 7 bases to trimming and J lost 4 bases; unmatched junction nucleotides: 7. The chain's CDR3 is CASTLGLAGTETQYF. The CDR3 coding sequence is TGTGCCAGCACATTAGGACTAGCGGGGACAGAGACCCAGTACTTC. Full variable domain (remainder filled in from reference TRBV28 and TRBJ2-5): DVKVTQSSRYLVKRTGEKVFLECVQDMDHENMFWYRQDPGLGLRLIYFSYDVKMKEKGDIPEGYSVSREKKERFSLILESASTNQTSMYLCASTLGLAGTETQYFGPGTRLLVL.

The rearrangement joins TRBV11-2 to TRBJ2-3; 8 bases align to TRBD1. The J segment lost 0 bases and the V segment lost 7 bases, leaving 12 bases of the junction unmatched. The CDR3 loop spans 17 amino acids. Per the germline V gene, CDR1 is SGHAT and CDR2 is FQNNGV. CDR3 residues: CASNFRGLAGSTDTQYF. Written as DNA, the CDR3 is TGTGCCAGCAACTTCAGGGGGCTGGCAGGGAGCACAGATACGCAGTATTTT.